One and the same sample provided the 6 T cell receptor beta chains below, sequenced in a study of blood T cell repertoires in COVID-19. Sequencing used immunoSEQ multiplex PCR; TCRdb keeps in-frame clones, though not all of them. The data contain about 39,000 clones, 70% to 90% of them singletons. Material for sequencing was peripheral blood. All receptors come from a man between 60 and 70 years old in a cohort sampled during active COVID-19.

This chain uses TRBV30 with TRBJ2-5; TRBD1 agrees at 9 bases. J lost 5 bases, V lost 0 bases, and 1 base had no gene match. Looked up from germline, CDR1 is GTSNPN and CDR2 is SVGIG (reference sequence). The CDR3 totals 13 residues. As DNA, the CDR3 is TGTGCCTGGAGTGTGGGGACAGGGGAGACCCAGTACTTC. This translates into CAWSVGTGETQYF.

The chain employs TRBV12-3 or TRBV12-4 and TRBJ2-3; TRBD1 might be the D (5 bases). CDR3 length: 12 amino acids. V was pared by 5 bases and J by 10 bases, with 13 bases between. This CDR3 reads CASSGPGLSQYF. CDR3 nucleotide sequence: TGTGCCAGCAGTGGTCCAGGGTTGTCGCAGTATTTT.

This chain connects TRBV10-1 to TRBJ2-1; 7 bases line up with TRBD2. Germline V gene data show CDR1 as WNHNN and CDR2 as SYGVQD (reference sequence). The CDR3 sequence is 16 residues long. J lost 2 bases, V lost 3 bases, and 7 bases had no gene match. CDR3 loop: CASSDEGRGTYNEQFF. As DNA, the CDR3 is TGCGCCAGCAGTGACGAAGGGCGGGGGACCTACAATGAGCAGTTCTTC.

The genes are TRBV6-2 or TRBV6-3 and TRBJ2-5, with a possible D match to TRBD2 (6 bases). The CDR3 covers 15 residues. Looked up from germline, CDR1 is MNHEY and CDR2 is SVGEGT. Trimming took 4 bases from V and 4 from J, leaving 16 bases between them. In nucleotides, the CDR3 is TGTGCCAGCAGTTTCGGGGGAGGAGGCCCAGAGACCCAGTACTTC. Protein: CASSFGGGGPETQYF.

The rearrangement uses TRBV7-8 and TRBJ1-1, with D possibly TRBD1 on 5 matching bases. V shed 1 base and J shed 1 base, with 7 bases lying between them. From germline, CDR1 is SGHVS and CDR2 FQNEAQ. This CDR3 spans 14 amino acids. CDR3 coding DNA: TGTGCCAGCAGCTTAGGGGGGGGGAACACTGAAGCTTTCTTT. This encodes CASSLGGGNTEAFF.

This clone has a handful of counts. This chain joins TRBV3-1 (or the pseudogene TRBV3-2) and TRBJ1-4; a possible D gene is TRBD1 (5 bases). The CDR3 runs to 15 residues. The germline CDR1 and CDR2 sequences are LGHDT and YNNKEL (reference sequence). Trimming cost V 1 base and J 8 bases, with 14 bases left between them. The DNA for the CDR3 is TGTGCCAGCAGCCAAGGACAGACGCGGGGCGAAAAACTGTTTTTT. Its protein product is CASSQGQTRGEKLFF.